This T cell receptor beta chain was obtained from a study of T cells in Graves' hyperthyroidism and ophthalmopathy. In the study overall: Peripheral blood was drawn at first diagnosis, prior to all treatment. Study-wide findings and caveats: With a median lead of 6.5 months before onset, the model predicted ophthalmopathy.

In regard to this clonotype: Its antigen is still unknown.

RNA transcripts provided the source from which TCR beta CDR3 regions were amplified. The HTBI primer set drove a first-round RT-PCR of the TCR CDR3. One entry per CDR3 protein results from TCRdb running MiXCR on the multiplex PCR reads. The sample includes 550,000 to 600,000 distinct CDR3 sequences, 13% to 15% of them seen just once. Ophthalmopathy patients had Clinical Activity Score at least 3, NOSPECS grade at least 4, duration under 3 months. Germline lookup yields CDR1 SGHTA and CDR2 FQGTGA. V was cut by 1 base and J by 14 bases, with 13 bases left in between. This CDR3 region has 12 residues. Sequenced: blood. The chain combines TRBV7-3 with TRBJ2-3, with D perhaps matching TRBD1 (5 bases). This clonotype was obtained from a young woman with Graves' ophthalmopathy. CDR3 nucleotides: TGTGCCAGCAGCTTAATGGCGTCAGGGTTGTATTTT. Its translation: CASSLMASGLYF.